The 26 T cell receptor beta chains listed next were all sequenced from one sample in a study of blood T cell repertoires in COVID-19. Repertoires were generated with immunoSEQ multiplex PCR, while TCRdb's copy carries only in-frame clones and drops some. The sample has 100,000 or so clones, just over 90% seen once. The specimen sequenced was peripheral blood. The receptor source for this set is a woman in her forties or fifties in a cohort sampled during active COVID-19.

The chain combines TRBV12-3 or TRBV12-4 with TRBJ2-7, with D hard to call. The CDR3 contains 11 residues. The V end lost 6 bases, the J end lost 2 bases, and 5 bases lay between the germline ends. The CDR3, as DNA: TGTGCCAGCAGCCGGGCCTACGAGCAGTACTTC. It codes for CASSRAYEQYF.

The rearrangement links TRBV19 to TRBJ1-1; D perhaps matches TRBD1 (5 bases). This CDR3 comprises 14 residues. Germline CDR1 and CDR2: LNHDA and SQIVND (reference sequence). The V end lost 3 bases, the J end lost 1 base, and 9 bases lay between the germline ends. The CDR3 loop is CASSMGQGNTEAFF. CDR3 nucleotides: TGTGCCAGTAGTATGGGGCAGGGGAACACTGAAGCTTTCTTT.

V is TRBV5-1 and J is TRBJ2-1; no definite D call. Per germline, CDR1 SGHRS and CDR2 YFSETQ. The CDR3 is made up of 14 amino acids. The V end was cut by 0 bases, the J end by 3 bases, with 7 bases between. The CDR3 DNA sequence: TGCGCCAGCAGCTTGGGACTCTACTACAATGAGCAGTTCTTC. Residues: CASSLGLYYNEQFF. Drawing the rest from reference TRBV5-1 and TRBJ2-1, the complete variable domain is KAGVTQTPRYLIKTRGQQVTLSCSPISGHRSVSWYQQTPGQGLQFLFEYFSETQRNKGNFPGRFSGRQFSNSRSEMNVSTLELGDSALYLCASSLGLYYNEQFFGPGTRLTVL.

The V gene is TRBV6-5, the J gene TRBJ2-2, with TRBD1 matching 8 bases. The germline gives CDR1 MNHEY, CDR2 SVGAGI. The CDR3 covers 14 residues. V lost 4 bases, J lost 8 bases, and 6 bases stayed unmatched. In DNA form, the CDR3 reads TGTGCCAGCAGTTCGAGACAGGGGAGGGGGGAGCTGTTTTTT. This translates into CASSSRQGRGELFF.

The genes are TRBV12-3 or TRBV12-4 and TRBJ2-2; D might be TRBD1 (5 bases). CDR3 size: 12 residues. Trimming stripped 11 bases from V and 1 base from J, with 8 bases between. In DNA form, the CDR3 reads TGTGCCTGGGGCGGGAACACCGGGGAGCTGTTTTTT. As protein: CAWGGNTGELFF.

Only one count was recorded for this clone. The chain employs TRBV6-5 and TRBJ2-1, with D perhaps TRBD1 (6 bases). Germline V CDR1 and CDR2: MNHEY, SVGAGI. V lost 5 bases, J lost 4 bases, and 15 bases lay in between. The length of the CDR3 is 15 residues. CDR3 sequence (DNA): TGTGCCAGCAGTCATACGGGGCAGGGGTACAATGAGCAGTTCTTC. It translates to CASSHTGQGYNEQFF.

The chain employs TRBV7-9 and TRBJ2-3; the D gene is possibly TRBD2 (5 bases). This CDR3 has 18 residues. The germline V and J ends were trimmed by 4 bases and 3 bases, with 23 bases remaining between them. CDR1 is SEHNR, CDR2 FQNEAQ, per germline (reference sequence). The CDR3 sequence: CASSSDPRRDSLTDTQYF. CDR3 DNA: TGTGCCAGCAGCTCAGACCCGCGCCGGGATTCACTAACAGATACGCAGTATTTT.

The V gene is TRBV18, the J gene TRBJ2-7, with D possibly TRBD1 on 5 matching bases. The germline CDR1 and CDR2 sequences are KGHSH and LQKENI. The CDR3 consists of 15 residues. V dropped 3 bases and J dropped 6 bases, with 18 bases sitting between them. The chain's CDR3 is CASSPTGPPYGEQYF. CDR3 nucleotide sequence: TGTGCCAGCTCACCCACAGGACCCCCATACGGCGAGCAGTACTTC.

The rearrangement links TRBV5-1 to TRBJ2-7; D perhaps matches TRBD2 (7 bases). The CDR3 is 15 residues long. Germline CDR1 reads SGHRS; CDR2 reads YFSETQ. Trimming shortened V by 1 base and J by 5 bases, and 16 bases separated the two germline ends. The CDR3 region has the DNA TGCGCCAGCAGCTTGCTGGGGGCCAGCGGGGACGAGCAGTACTTC. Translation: CASSLLGASGDEQYF.

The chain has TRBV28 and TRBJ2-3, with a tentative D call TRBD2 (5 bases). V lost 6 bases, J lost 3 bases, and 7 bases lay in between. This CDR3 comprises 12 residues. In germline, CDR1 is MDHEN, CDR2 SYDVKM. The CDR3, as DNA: TGTGCCAGCAGGGACTTTACAGATACGCAGTATTTT. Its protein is CASRDFTDTQYF.

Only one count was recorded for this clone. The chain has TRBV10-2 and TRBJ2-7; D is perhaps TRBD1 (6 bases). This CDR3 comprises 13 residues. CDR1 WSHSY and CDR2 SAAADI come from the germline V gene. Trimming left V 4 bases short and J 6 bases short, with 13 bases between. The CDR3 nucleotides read TGCGCCAGCAGTGGGGATACAGGGACCGAGCAGTACTTC. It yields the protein CASSGDTGTEQYF.

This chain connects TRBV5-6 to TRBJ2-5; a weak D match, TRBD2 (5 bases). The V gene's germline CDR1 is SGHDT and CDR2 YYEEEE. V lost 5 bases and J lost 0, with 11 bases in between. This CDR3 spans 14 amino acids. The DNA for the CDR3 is TGTGCCAGCAGGAATCGGACTTACCAAGAGACCCAGTACTTC. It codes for CASRNRTYQETQYF.

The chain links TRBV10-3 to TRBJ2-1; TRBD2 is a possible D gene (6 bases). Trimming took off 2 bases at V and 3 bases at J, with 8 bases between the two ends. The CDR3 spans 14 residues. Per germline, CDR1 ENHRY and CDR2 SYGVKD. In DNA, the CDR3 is TGTGCCATCAGTGAGGGGACTTACTACAATGAGCAGTTCTTC. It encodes CAISEGTYYNEQFF.

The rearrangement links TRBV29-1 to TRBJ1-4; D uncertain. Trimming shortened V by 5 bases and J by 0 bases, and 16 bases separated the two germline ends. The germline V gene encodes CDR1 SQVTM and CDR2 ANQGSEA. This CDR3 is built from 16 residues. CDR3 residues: CSVKALASATNEKLFF. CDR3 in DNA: TGCAGCGTTAAGGCCCTGGCAAGCGCAACTAATGAAAAACTGTTTTTT.

The DNA for the CDR3 is TGTGCCAGCAGGGAGGCCAATCAGCCCCAGCATTTT. This codes for CASREANQPQHF. The chain is built from TRBV28 and TRBJ1-5; no definite D call. CDR3 length: 12 amino acids. Trimming removed 6 bases from V and 3 bases from J, with 6 bases in between. CDR1 is MDHEN and CDR2 is SYDVKM in the germline V gene.

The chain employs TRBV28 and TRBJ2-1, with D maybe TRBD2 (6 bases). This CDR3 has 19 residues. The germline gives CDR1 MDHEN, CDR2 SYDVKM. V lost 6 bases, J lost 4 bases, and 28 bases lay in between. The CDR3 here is CASRPSTSSGPQGYNEQFF. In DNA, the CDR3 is TGTGCCAGCAGGCCTTCTACTAGCAGCGGGCCCCAAGGTTACAATGAGCAGTTCTTC.

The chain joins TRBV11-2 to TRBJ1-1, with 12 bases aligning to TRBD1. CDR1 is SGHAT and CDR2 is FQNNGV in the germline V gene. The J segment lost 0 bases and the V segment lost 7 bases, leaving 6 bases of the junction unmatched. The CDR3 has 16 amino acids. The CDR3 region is CASTPGQGAMNTEAFF. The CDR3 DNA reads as TGTGCCAGCACCCCGGGACAGGGGGCCATGAACACTGAAGCTTTCTTT.

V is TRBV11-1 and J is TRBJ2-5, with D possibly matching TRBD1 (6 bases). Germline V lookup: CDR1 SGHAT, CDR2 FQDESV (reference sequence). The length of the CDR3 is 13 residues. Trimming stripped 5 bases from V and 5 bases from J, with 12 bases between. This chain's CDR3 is CASSQQGGETQYF. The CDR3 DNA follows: TGTGCCAGCAGCCAACAGGGCGGGGAGACCCAGTACTTC. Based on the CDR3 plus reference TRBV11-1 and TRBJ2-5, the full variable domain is EAEVAQSPRYKITEKSQAVAFWCDPISGHATLYWYRQILGQGPELLVQFQDESVVDDSQLPKDRFSAERLKGVDSTLKIQPAELGDSAMYLCASSQQGGETQYFGPGTRLLVL.

The CDR3 DNA is TGCGCCAGCAGCGGAACAGGGGGTCACTATGGCTACACCTTC. This codes for CASSGTGGHYGYTF. The gene calls are TRBV5-1 and TRBJ1-2; 8 bases map to TRBD1. Germline V gives CDR1 SGHRS, CDR2 YFSETQ. The junction had 5 bases not matched to a gene; V was cut back by 4 bases and J by 3 bases. This CDR3 contains 14 residues.

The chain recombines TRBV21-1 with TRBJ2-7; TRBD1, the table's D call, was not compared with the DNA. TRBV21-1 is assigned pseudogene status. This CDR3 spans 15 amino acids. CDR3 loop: CASSKIQGRIHEQYF. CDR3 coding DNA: TGTGCCAGCAGCAAAATACAGGGTAGGATCCACGAGCAGTACTTC.

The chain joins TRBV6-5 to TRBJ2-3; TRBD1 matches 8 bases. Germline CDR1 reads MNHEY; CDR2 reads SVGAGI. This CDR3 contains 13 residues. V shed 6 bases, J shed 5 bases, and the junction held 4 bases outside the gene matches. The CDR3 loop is CASRDRGKDTQYF. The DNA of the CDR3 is TGTGCCAGCAGAGACAGGGGCAAAGATACGCAGTATTTT.

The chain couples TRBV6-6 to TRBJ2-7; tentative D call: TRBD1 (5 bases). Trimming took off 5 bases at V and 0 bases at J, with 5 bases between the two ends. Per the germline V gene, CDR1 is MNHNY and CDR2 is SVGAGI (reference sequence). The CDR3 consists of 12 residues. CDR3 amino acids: CASSGASYEQYF. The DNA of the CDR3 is TGTGCCAGCAGTGGGGCCTCCTACGAGCAGTACTTC.

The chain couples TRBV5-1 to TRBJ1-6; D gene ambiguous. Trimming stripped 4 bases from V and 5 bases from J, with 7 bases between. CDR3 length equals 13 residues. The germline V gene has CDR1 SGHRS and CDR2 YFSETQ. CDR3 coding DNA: TGCGCCAGCAGCAGCGATAATAATTCACCCCTCCACTTT. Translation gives CASSSDNNSPLHF. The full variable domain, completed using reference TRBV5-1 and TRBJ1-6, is KAGVTQTPRYLIKTRGQQVTLSCSPISGHRSVSWYQQTPGQGLQFLFEYFSETQRNKGNFPGRFSGRQFSNSRSEMNVSTLELGDSALYLCASSSDNNSPLHFGNGTRLTVT.

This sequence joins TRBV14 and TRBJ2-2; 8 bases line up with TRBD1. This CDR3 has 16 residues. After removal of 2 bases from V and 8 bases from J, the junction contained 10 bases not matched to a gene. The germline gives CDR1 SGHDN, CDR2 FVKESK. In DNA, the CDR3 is TGTGCCAGCAGCCAACTACGGACAGGGTCTAGGGGGGAGCTGTTTTTT. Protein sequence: CASSQLRTGSRGELFF.

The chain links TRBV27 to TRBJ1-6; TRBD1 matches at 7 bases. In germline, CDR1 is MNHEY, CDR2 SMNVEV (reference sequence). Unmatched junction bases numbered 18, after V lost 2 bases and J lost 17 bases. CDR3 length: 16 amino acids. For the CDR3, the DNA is TGTGCCAGCAGTTTAACTAGTCGACAGGGCCCCTCCCGATTCCACTTT. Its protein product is CASSLTSRQGPSRFHF.

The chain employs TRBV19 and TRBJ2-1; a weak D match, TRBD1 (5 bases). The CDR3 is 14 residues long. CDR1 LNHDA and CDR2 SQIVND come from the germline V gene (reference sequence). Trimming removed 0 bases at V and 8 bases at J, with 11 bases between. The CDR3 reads CASSIESRVDEQFF. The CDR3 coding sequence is TGTGCCAGTAGTATAGAATCCAGGGTTGATGAGCAGTTCTTC.